The clone carrying this T cell receptor beta chain was recorded once. This CDR3 contains 14 residues. Per the germline V gene, CDR1 is GTSNPN and CDR2 is SVGIG (reference sequence). J gave up 8 bases and V 1 base, and 9 bases lay outside the gene matches. This sample is drawn from a study of T cell responses to AZD1222 COVID-19 vaccine. Libraries were prepared by immunoSEQ multiplex PCR; TCRdb keeps only in-frame clonotypes and omits some of them. The table has about 120,000 clones, just over 85% seen once. The source is an adult in good health. The chain carries TRBV30 and TRBJ2-3; 7 bases agree with TRBD2. This sample comprised peripheral blood, obtained on day 0 of AZD1222 vaccination. DNA of the CDR3: TGTGCCTGGAGTGCCCCCCTTTTAGCGGGTACGCAGTATTTT. Translating it yields CAWSAPLLAGTQYF.